Described below is a single T cell receptor (beta chain) sequence and its context. Its cognate antigen is unknown. Some clones are missing from TCRdb's copy, which holds only in-frame ones; the method was immunoSEQ multiplex PCR. The table includes under 80,000 clones, around 93% detected once. This CDR3 region has 12 residues. V lost 0 bases and J 7 bases, leaving 3 bases between the germline ends. CDR1 is LGHNA, CDR2 YSLEER, per germline. This record comes from a study of OX40 agonist ivuxolimab in advanced cancers. Study as a whole: Patients receiving dose escalation had hepatocellular carcinoma, melanoma, renal cell or head and neck cancer. Study results and limitations: At doses 0.1 to 3.0 mg/kg, CD4+ and CD8+ clones expanded. Part of the nonresponder group also had normalized T-cell clonal expansion that was low.

The sample was CD4+ or CD8+ T cells sorted from blood, taken in a trial of the OX40 agonist ivuxolimab. The receptor was isolated from an adult with an advanced solid tumor such as melanoma, head and neck, liver or kidney cancer. The chain employs TRBV4-3 and TRBJ1-4; D unclear. CDR3 sequence reads: CASSQEGEKLFF. Written as DNA, the CDR3 is TGCGCCAGCAGCCAAGAGGGTGAAAAACTGTTTTTT.